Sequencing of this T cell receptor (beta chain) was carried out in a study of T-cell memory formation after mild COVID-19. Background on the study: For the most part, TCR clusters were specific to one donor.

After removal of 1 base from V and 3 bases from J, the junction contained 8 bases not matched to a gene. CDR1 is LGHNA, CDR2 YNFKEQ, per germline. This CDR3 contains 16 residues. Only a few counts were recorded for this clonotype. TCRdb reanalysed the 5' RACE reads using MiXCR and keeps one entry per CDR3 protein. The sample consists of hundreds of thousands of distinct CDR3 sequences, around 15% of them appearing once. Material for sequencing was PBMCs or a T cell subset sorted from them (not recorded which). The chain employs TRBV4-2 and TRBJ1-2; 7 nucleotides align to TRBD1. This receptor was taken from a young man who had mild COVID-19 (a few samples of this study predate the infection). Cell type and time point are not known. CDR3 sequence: CASSQASLDRDYGYTF. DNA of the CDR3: TGTGCCAGCAGCCAAGCATCCTTAGACAGGGACTATGGCTACACCTTC.